This is a list of T cell receptor beta chains from one sample in a study of blood T cell dynamics during melanoma immunotherapy. Data came from immunoSEQ multiplex PCR; TCRdb stores just in-frame clones and leaves some out. The sample contains approximately 25,000 clones, roughly 89% of which appear only once. The sequences come from blood, collected from a patient treated with checkpoint blockade. The receptors were gathered from a human donor with melanoma. Each CDR3 is given without its conserved first and last residue. Fields, in order: J gene, V gene, CDR3 protein.

TRBJ2-3 | TRBV7-2 | ASSLSGGSWGTDTQY
TRBJ2-1 | TRBV28 | ASIKESSYNEQF
TRBJ2-5 | TRBV5-1 | ASSPGQGGETQY
TRBJ2-7 | TRBV5-1 | ASSLGGQIYEQY
TRBJ1-3 | TRBV25-1 | ASRDEGRRNTIY
TRBJ1-5 | TRBV5-5 | ASSLWERGVDQPQH
TRBJ2-2 | TRBV7-2 | ASSTSLAGVKTGELF
TRBJ1-2 | TRBV20-1 | SATGVYGYT
TRBJ1-5 | TRBV7-9 | ASSSGQGPSSNQPQH
TRBJ2-1 | TRBV11-2 | ASSLERTSGTNNEQF
TRBJ2-2 | TRBV7-6 | ASSPVGGLNTGELF
TRBJ2-2 | TRBV7-6 | ASSLSGSANTGELF
TRBJ2-3 | TRBV7-8 | ASSLALAHHDTQY
TRBJ1-5 | TRBV19 | ASSTQPQH
TRBJ1-4 | TRBV15 | ATSREIRAGGEKLF
TRBJ1-1 | TRBV28 | ASSFPPTEAF
TRBJ2-2 | TRBV2 | ATGRSNTGELF
TRBJ1-5 | TRBV6-1 | ASTVTGVEPQH
TRBJ1-2 | TRBV18 | ASSPFSDGYT
TRBJ2-1 | TRBV11-2 | ASSFSGFRAYNEQF
TRBJ2-1 | TRBV5-1 | ASSSGMARAKNNEQF
. | TRBV2 | ASSVGGSGRDEQY
TRBJ2-7 | TRBV6-5 | ASSWGLEAYEQY
TRBJ2-7 | TRBV28 | ASSYPGGGGEQY
TRBJ1-1 | TRBV7-8 | ASSSRVEAF
TRBJ2-1 | TRBV27 | ASSSLRTGNEQF
TRBJ2-7 | TRBV11-3 | ASSLDPTGREQY
TRBJ2-1 | TRBV5-1 | ASSYGTSGSNEQF
TRBJ2-2 | TRBV6-1 | ASRGRGELF
TRBJ1-2 | TRBV6-1 | ASSVTGLTNYGYT
TRBJ2-7 | TRBV6-1 | ASSDWGPGYEQY
TRBJ1-3 | TRBV6-5 | ASSRQGTSGNTIY
TRBJ2-1 | TRBV27 | ASSPRTGAYNEQF
TRBJ2-7 | TRBV11-2 | ASSSQSGVLAGGREQY
TRBJ2-7 | TRBV2 | ASMQGNYEQY
TRBJ2-7 | TRBV29-1 | SATTSGSPYEQY
TRBJ2-6 | TRBV2 | ASSYSGLPGANVLT
TRBJ1-1 | TRBV28 | ASIRAGGVTPEAF
TRBJ1-2 | TRBV27 | ASTSPGTRYGYT
TRBJ1-6 | TRBV20-1 | SQFPDSPLH
TRBJ1-1 | TRBV28 | ASSPHRGQNTEAF
TRBJ1-2 | TRBV6-4 | ASSVRTGSGYT
TRBJ2-3 | TRBV5-8 | ASSLGTSGYTDTQY
TRBJ2-5 | TRBV28 | ASSEGRGETQY
TRBJ1-1 | TRBV5-1 | ASSLGALNTEAF
TRBJ2-4 | TRBV5-5 | ASSSDGVAKNIQY
. | TRBV5-4 | ASSLKTSGRYEQY
TRBJ1-2 | TRBV7-3 | ASSFVQGANYGYT
TRBJ1-2 | TRBV6-5 | ASSYSLQRLGYT
TRBJ2-7 | TRBV28 | ASGGRSYEQY
TRBJ2-7 | TRBV27 | ASSLLGQGAHEQY
TRBJ1-5 | TRBV2 | ASTRDSNQPQH
TRBJ2-5 | TRBV7-8 | ASRSNRAQETQY
TRBJ2-1 | TRBV7-7 | ASSLEVGGNNEQF